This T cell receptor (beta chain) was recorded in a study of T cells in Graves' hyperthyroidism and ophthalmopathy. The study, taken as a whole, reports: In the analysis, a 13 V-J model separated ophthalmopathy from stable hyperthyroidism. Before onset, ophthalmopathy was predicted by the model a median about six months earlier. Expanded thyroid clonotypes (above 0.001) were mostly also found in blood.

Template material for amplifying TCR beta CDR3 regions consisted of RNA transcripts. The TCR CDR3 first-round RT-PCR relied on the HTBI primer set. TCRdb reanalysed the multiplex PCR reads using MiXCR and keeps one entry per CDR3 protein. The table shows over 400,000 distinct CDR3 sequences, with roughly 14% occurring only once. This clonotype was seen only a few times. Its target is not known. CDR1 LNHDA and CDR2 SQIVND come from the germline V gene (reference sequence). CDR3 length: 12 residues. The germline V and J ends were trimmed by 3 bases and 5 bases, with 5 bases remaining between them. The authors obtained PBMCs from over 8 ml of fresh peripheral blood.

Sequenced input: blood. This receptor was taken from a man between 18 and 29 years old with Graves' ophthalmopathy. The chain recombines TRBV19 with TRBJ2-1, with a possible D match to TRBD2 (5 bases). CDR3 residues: CASSMRDNEQFF. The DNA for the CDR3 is TGTGCCAGTAGTATGAGGGACAATGAGCAGTTCTTC. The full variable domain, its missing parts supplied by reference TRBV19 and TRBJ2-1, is DGGITQSPKYLFRKEGQNVTLSCEQNLNHDAMYWYRQDPGQGLRLIYYSQIVNDFQKGDIAEGYSVSREKKESFPLTVTSAQKNPTAFYLCASSMRDNEQFFGPGTRLTVL.